This T cell receptor (beta chain) is from a study of cytomegalovirus exposure and HLA in healthy donors. PCR amplification relied on 60 Vbeta primers (plus 13 Jbeta primers). Clones were sequenced by immunoSEQ multiplex PCR, and TCRdb holds only the in-frame ones, with some missing. The sample contains around 100,000 clones, approximately 70% of which appear only once. These donors counted as nominally healthy when sampled, but unrecorded immune exposures were likely. V dropped 4 bases and J dropped 16; count of bases not matched to a gene: 10. Per the germline V gene, CDR1 is SGHVS and CDR2 is FNYEAQ. This CDR3 is 12 amino acids long. Study-wide results and caveats: Rare TCR sequences dominated, though some public TCRs recurred in many donors. Later analysis indicated greater clonal expansion among HLA-associated TCR beta chains than among equally common other chains.

A word on this clone: What it recognizes is unknown.

The rearrangement links TRBV7-6 to TRBJ2-1, with 7 bases lining up with TRBD2. The receptor was derived from a man aged 35 to 55 in good health and CMV-seronegative. The source material was PBMCs. For the CDR3, the DNA is TGTGCCAGCAGCTCCTGGACTAGAGTGCAATTCTTC. Translating gives CASSSWTRVQFF.